The subject of this entry is one TCR beta chain. Here immunoSEQ multiplex PCR was the method, and the copy in TCRdb shows in-frame clones only, minus some. The sample records approximately 140,000 clones, roughly 90% being singletons. This specimen belongs to a study of T cell responses to AZD1222 COVID-19 vaccine. V lost 0 bases, J lost 0 bases, and 9 bases lay in between. Germline values: CDR1 MNHEY, CDR2 SVGAGI. This CDR3 is built from 15 residues. The chain employs TRBV6-5 and TRBJ2-7; tentative D call: TRBD2 (5 bases). The sequenced sample was peripheral blood, obtained on day 0 of AZD1222 vaccination. The sequence derives from an adult in good health. CDR3 residues: CASSYSSGSSYEQYF. CDR3 bases: TGTGCCAGCAGTTACTCGTCTGGGAGCTCCTACGAGCAGTACTTC.